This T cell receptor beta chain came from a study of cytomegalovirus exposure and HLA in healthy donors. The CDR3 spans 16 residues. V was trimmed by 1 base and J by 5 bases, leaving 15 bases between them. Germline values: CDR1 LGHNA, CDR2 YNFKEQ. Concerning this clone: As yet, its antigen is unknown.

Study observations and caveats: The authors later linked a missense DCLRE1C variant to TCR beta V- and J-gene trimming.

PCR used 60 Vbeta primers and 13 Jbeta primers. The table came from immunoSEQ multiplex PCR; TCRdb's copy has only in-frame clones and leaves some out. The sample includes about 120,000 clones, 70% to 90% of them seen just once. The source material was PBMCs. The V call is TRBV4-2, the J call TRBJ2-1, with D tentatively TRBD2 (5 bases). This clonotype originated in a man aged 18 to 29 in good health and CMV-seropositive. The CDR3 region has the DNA TGTGCCAGCAGCCAAGGGACGGGGTATTCCGACAATGAGCAGTTCTTC. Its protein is CASSQGTGYSDNEQFF.